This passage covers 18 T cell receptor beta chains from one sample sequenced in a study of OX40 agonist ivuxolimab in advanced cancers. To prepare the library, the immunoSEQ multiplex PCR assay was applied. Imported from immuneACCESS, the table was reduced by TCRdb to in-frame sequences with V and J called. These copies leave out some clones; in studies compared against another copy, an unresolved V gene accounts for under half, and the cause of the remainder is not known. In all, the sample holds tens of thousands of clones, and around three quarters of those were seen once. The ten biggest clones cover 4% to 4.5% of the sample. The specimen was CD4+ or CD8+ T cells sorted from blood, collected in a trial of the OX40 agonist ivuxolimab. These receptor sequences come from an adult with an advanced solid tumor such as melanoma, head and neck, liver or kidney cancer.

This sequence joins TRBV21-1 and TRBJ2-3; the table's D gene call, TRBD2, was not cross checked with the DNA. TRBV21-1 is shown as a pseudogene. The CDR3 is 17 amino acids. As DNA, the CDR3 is TGTGCCAGCAGCCTCTGTGGAGTAGCGGGCCCCACAGATACGCAGTATTTT. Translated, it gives CASSLCGVAGPTDTQYF.

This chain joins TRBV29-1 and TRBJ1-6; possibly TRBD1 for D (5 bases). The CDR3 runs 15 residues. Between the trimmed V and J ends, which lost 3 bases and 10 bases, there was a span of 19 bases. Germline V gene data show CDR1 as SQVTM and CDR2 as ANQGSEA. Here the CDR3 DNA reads TGCAGCGTTGAGTTCGGGACCGGGGTTGGGTCACCCCTCCACTTT. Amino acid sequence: CSVEFGTGVGSPLHF.

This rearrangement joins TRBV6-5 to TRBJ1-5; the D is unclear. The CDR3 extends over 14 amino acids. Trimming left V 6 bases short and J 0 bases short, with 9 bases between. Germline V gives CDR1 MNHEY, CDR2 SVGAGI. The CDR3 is CASRRTDSNQPQHF. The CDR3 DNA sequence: TGTGCCAGCAGAAGGACCGATAGCAATCAGCCCCAGCATTTT.

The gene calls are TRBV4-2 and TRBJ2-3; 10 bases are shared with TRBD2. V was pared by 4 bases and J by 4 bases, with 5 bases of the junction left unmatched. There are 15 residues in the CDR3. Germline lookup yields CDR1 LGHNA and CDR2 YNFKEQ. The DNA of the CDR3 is TGTGCCAGCAGCCCGACTAGCGGGCGTTCAGATACGCAGTATTTT. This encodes CASSPTSGRSDTQYF.

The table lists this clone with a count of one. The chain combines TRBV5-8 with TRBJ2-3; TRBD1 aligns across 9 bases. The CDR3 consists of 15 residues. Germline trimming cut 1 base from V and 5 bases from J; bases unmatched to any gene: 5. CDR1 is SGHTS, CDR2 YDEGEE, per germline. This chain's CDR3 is CASSLTGGRGDTQYF. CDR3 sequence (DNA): TGTGCCAGCAGCTTGACAGGGGGCCGCGGAGATACGCAGTATTTT.

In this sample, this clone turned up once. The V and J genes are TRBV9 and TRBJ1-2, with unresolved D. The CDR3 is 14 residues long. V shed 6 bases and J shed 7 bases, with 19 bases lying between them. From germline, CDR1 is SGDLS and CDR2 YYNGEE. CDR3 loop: CASTDTGLDSGYTF. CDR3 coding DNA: TGTGCCAGCACCGACACCGGCTTAGATTCTGGCTACACCTTC.

The CDR3 reads CASSQGASGTSHSYEQYF. DNA of the CDR3: TGTGCCAGCAGTCAAGGGGCTAGCGGAACGTCTCACTCCTACGAGCAGTACTTC. The genes are TRBV7-2 and TRBJ2-7; 7 nucleotides align to TRBD2. Germline V gene lookup returns CDR1 SGHTA and CDR2 FQGNSA. The CDR3 covers 18 residues. After removal of 6 bases from V and 0 bases from J, the junction contained 17 bases not matched to a gene.

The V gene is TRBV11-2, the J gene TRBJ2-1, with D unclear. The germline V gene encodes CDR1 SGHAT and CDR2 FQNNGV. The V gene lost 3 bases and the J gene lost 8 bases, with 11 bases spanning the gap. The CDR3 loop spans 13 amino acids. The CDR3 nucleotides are TGTGCCAGCAGCTTCATCCCCCGGGATGAGCAGTTCTTC. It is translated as CASSFIPRDEQFF.

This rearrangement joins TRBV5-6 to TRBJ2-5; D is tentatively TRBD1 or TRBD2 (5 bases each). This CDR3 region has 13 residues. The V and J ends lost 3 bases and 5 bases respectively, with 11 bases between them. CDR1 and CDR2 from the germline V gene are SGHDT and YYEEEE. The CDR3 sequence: CASSSGPQETQYF. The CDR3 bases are TGTGCCAGCAGCTCGGGACCCCAGGAGACCCAGTACTTC.

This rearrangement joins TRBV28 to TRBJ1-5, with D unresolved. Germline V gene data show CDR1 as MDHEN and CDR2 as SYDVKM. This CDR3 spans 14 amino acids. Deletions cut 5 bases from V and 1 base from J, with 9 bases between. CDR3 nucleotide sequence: TGTGCCAGCAGTCTCCCTCGGAGCAATCAGCCCCAGCATTTT. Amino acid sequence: CASSLPRSNQPQHF.

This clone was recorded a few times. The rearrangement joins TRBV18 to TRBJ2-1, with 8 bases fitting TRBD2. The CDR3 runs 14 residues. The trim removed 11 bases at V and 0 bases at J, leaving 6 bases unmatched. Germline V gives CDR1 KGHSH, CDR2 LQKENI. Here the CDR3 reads CASRRGASYNEQFF. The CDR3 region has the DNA TGTGCCTCACGGCGGGGGGCCTCCTACAATGAGCAGTTCTTC.

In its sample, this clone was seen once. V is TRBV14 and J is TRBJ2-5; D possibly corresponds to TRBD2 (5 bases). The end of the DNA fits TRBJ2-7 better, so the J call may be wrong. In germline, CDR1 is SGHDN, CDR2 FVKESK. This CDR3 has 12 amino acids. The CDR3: CASSFGGYEQYF. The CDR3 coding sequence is TGTGCCAGCAGCTTCGGCGGGTACGAGCAGTACTTC.

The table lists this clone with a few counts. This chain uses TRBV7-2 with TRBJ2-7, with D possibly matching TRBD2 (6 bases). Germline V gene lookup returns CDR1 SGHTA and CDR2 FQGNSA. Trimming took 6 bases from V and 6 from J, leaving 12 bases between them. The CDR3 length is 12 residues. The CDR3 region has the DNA TGTGCCAGCAGTCGTGCGGGGTTCGAGCAGTACTTC. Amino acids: CASSRAGFEQYF.

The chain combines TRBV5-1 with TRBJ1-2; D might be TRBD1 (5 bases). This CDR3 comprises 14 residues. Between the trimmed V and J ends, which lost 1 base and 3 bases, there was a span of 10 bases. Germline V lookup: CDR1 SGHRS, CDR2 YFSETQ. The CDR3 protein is CASSLNPGDYGYTF. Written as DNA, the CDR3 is TGCGCCAGCAGCTTGAATCCGGGGGACTATGGCTACACCTTC. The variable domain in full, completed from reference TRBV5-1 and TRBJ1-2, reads KAGVTQTPRYLIKTRGQQVTLSCSPISGHRSVSWYQQTPGQGLQFLFEYFSETQRNKGNFPGRFSGRQFSNSRSEMNVSTLELGDSALYLCASSLNPGDYGYTFGSGTRLTVV.

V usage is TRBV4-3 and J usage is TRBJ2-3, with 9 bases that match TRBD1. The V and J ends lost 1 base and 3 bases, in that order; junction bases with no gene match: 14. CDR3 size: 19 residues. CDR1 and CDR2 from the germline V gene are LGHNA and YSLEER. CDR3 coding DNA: TGCGCCAGCAGCCAAGCGCTCGGGGCCGGGACAGGGAAAACAGATACGCAGTATTTT. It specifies CASSQALGAGTGKTDTQYF.

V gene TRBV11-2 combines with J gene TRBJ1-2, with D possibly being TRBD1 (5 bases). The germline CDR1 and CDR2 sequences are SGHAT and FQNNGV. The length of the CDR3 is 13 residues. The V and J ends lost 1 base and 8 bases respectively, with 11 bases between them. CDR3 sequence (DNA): TGTGCCAGCAGCTTAGGGAGGGGCGAGGGCTACACCTTC. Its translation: CASSLGRGEGYTF.

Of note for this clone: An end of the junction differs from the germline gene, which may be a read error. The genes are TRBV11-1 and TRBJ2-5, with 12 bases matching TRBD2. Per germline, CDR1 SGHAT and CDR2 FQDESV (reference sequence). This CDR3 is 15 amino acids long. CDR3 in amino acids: CASSYGLAGQEAQYF. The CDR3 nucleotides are TGTGCCAGCAGCTACGGACTAGCGGGGCAAGAGGCCCAGTACTTC.

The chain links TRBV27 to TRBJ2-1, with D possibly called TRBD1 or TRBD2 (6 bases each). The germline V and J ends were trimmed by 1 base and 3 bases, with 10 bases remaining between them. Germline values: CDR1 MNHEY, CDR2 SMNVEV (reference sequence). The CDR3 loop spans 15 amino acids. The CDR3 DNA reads TGTGCCAGCAGTTTATTCCGGGGGCGCTACAATGAGCAGTTCTTC. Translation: CASSLFRGRYNEQFF.